This T cell receptor (beta chain) originates from a study of glioma-infiltrating T cells after dendritic cell vaccination. The V gene's germline CDR1 is SQVTM and CDR2 ANQGSEA. V lost 6 bases to trimming and J lost 2 bases, with 9 bases between them. The CDR3 totals 12 residues. As to this clone: The antigen remains undetermined.

Isocitrate dehydrogenase mutation was absent in all glioblastoma patients. Clones were read by immunoSEQ multiplex PCR, and TCRdb kept only the in-frame ones, dropping some. The sample consists of fewer than 45,000 clones, about 80% of them appearing once. General study findings and limits: Patients with more pretreatment TILs had longer time to progression and survival. The cohort had few patients with full blood and tumor sets.

The chain combines TRBV29-1 with TRBJ2-3; D remains ambiguous. This TCR came from a human donor with glioblastoma. Material: blood, obtained before dendritic cell vaccination. CDR3 in DNA: TGCAGCGTACGGGTCTCCACAGATACGCAGTATTTT. It translates to CSVRVSTDTQYF.